Sequencing of this T cell receptor (beta chain) was carried out in a study of blood T cell repertoires in COVID-19. Whole-study context: The origin of the acute and convalescent COVID-19 samples was the United States, Italy and Spain. Sample material is recorded as cDNA or gDNA derived from T cells, B-cell-depleted T cells, or PBMCs.

CDR3 length: 12 amino acids. The V and J ends lost 1 base and 4 bases respectively, with 6 bases between them. Germline CDR1 SQVTM, CDR2 ANQGSEA. Original processing notes: Reference gene primer amplification gave nucleated cell count estimates. TCRdb keeps only in-frame clones here, not all; method: immunoSEQ multiplex PCR. V and J calls and clone size are given by that table; D and trimming were obtained from the DNA. This table has some 110,000 clones, roughly 80% appearing once. This chain links TRBV29-1 with TRBJ2-3; unclear D gene. Sequenced: peripheral blood. The clonotype was recovered from a man aged 45-65 years with acute or convalescent COVID-19. For the CDR3, the DNA is TGCAGCGTTGAAGCAGGCGCAGATACGCAGTATTTT. It codes for CSVEAGADTQYF.